This T cell receptor (beta chain) stems from a study of T cell responses to AZD1222 COVID-19 vaccine. Whole-study results and caveats: It was only a handful of AZD1222 recipients who were seropositive at baseline. Increases in Spike-specific TCR breadth and depth were seen after two AZD1222 doses. The span of vaccine-associated CD4 TCRs extended across spike, with dominance at 160-218 and 743-854. Reportedly, nearly half of unique spike TCRs recognized epitopes outside B.1.351/B.1.1.7 mutations.

V trimming: 3 bases; J trimming: 7 bases; junction bases outside the gene matches: 6. Per the germline V gene, CDR1 is MGHDK and CDR2 is SYGVNS. The CDR3 runs 15 residues. A note on this clone: Its antigen is unidentified.

Clones were sequenced by immunoSEQ multiplex PCR, and TCRdb holds only the in-frame ones, with some missing. The data show more than 140,000 clones, approximately 89% seen once. The sequence was obtained from an adult in good health. The specimen was peripheral blood, collected on day 0 of MenACWY control vaccination. V and J are TRBV25-1 and TRBJ1-2, with TRBD1 matching 12 bases. The CDR3: CASSDSGQGASGYTF. CDR3 in DNA: TGTGCCAGCAGTGACTCGGGACAGGGGGCGTCTGGCTACACCTTC.